The clone carrying this T cell receptor beta chain was seen repeatedly, ten times or more. The data were obtained in a study of response to subunit inactivated influenza vaccine. TCRdb processed the RT-PCR reads anew with MiXCR; each CDR3 protein has one entry. The repertoire holds some 850,000 distinct CDR3 sequences, around 18% seen once, with roughly 10% in the top ten. This receptor was taken from a man aged 50 or older who received an inactivated influenza vaccine. The source was PBMCs from blood, collected around 5 days after vaccination.

The CDR3 DNA reads as TGCAGTGCTAGTACAGCGGGGGGGCCCTACGAGCAGTACTTC. The encoded protein is CSASTAGGPYEQYF. This rearrangement joins TRBV20-1 to TRBJ2-7, with 10 bases lining up with TRBD2. The CDR3 runs 14 residues. Germline loops: CDR1 DFQATT, CDR2 SNEGSKA (reference sequence). V shed 3 bases, J shed 2 bases, and the junction held 4 bases outside the gene matches.